This is a list of T cell receptor beta chains from one sample in a study of blood T cells in healthy people across ages. TCRdb used MiXCR to reprocess the 5' RACE reads, holding one entry per CDR3 protein. Among approximately 1,700,000 distinct CDR3 sequences listed, roughly two fifths were seen once. Sequencing was performed on blood. The receptors derive from a human donor in good health. Each CDR3 is given with its conserved first and last residue. A D gene is named only where the DNA matches it firmly. Size values are once, few and many counts, or a class for expanded clones, and some rows have none.

V gene	clone size	J gene	D gene	CDR3 protein	CDR3 DNA
TRBV20-1	.	TRBJ2-7	.	CSARATGSQPPYEQYF	TGCAGTGCTAGAGCGACAGGTTCCCAACCCCCCTACGAGCAGTACTTC
TRBV28	few	TRBJ2-7	.	CASRLGGGSFEQYF	TGTGCCAGCAGACTAGGAGGGGGTAGCTTCGAGCAGTACTTC
TRBV4-1	few	TRBJ2-7	TRBD1	CASSQEGDRAYEQYF	TGCGCCAGCAGCCAAGAAGGGGACAGGGCCTACGAGCAGTACTTC
TRBV20-1	.	TRBJ2-7	.	CSATKRGSYEQYF	TGCAGTGCAACAAAAAGAGGGAGTTACGAGCAGTACTTC
TRBV7-2	.	TRBJ2-5	TRBD2	CASSSRTAGVLYQETQYF	TGTGCCAGCAGCTCCCGTACCGCGGGGGTCTTGTACCAAGAGACCCAGTACTTC
TRBV2	.	TRBJ2-1	.	CASSEAGQNNEQFF	TGTGCCAGCAGTGAGGCGGGCCAGAACAATGAGCAGTTCTTC
TRBV5-1	.	TRBJ2-1	.	CASSLDAGALNEQFF	TGCGCCAGCAGCTTAGATGCGGGGGCCCTTAATGAGCAGTTCTTC
TRBV6-2/TRBV6-3	.	TRBJ2-1	TRBD2	CASSRYSGDYNEQFF	TGTGCCAGCAGTCGGTATAGCGGGGATTACAATGAGCAGTTCTTC
TRBV20-1	.	TRBJ1-2	.	CSDPKSTGVTGHGYTF	TGCAGTGACCCAAAATCGACAGGAGTGACAGGACATGGCTACACCTTC
TRBV9	.	TRBJ1-2	.	CASSREFEGGYTF	TGTGCCAGCAGCAGGGAGTTTGAAGGAGGCTACACCTTC
TRBV7-6	few	TRBJ1-5	TRBD1	CASRFAGTGSLESNQPQHF	TGTGCCAGCAGGTTTGCCGGGACAGGGTCGTTAGAAAGCAATCAGCCCCAGCATTTT
TRBV12-5	.	TRBJ1-2	.	CASGLVASGSYTF	TGTGCTAGTGGTTTGGTAGCATCAGGGAGCTACACCTTC
TRBV7-6	few	TRBJ2-3	TRBD2	CASTASPAGGLDTQYF	TGTGCCAGCACCGCTTCTCCAGCGGGGGGCTTGGATACGCAGTATTTT
TRBV7-6	.	TRBJ2-5	.	CASSLVPPWETLYF	TGTGCCAGCAGCTTAGTTCCACCTTGGGAGACCCTGTACTTC
TRBV5-1	once	TRBJ1-1	TRBD1	CASSITGATEAFF	TGCGCCAGCAGCATAACAGGGGCTACTGAAGCTTTCTTT